Given below is one TCR beta chain in context. Its antigen is undetermined. This entry comes from a study of CD8 T cells in Susac syndrome. Whole-study findings and limits: Only a relatively small number of individuals were included in the TCR sequencing and HLA analysis.

Reverse transcription of roughly 0.5 to 1 ug RNA used random hexamers. MiXCR, run by TCRdb on the immunoSEQ multiplex PCR reads, gives a single entry per CDR3 protein. The repertoire has around 200,000 distinct CDR3 sequences, roughly 94% of them found once; the top ten carry approximately 0.08%. V was cut by 4 bases and J by 5 bases, with 14 bases left in between. In germline, CDR1 is GTSNPN, CDR2 SVGIG (reference sequence). CDR3 size: 13 residues. The chain links TRBV30 to TRBJ1-2, with a possible D match to TRBD1 (5 bases). This TCR derives from a human donor with multiple sclerosis. The specimen was CD4+ T cells from PBMCs. The CDR3 region is CAWIPRASYGYTF. The CDR3 coding sequence is TGTGCCTGGATCCCCAGGGCCTCATATGGCTACACCTTC.